The clone carrying this TCR beta chain was seen at least ten times. Its antigen is not identified. The sample belongs to a study of neurological immune-mediated disorders. Study conclusions and caveats: The most TCR clonal expansion was seen in HTLV-1-associated myelopathy, and the least was seen in multiple sclerosis, which fell below healthy controls. No expanded-clone CDR3 amino acid sequence recurred across subjects, suggesting private TCR-beta repertoires.

The CDR3 length is 16 residues. Time point noted: longitudinal time-point 3. 2 million unsorted PBMCs were stored in RNAlater at -80 °C before RNA extraction. Over 170 million TCR-beta sequences from 15-18 subjects came from every sequencing run. TCRdb analysed the 5' RACE reads with MiXCR anew, one entry per CDR3 protein. The sample lists around 100,000 distinct CDR3 sequences, less than 14% occurring once. The receptor comes from a female donor with HTLV-1-associated myelopathy (HAM/TSP). Sequenced sample: PBMCs. The chain uses TRBV21-1 and TRBJ2-4. TRBV21-1 is listed as a pseudogene. The CDR3 coding sequence is TGTGCCAGCAGCAAAGCCCCCAGACTAGCCAAAAACATTCAGTACTTC. Protein: CASSKAPRLAKNIQYF.